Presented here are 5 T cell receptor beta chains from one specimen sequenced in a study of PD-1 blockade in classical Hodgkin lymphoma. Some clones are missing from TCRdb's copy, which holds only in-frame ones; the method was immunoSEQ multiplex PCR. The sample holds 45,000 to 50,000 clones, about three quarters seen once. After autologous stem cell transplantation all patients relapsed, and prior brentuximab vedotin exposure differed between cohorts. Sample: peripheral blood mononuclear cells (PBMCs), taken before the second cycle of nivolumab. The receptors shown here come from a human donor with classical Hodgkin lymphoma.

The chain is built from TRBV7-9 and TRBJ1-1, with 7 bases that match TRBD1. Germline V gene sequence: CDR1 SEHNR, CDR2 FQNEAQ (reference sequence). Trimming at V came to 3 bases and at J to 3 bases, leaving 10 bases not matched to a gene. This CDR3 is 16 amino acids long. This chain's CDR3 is CASSFPPGRGDTEAFF. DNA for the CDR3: TGTGCCAGCAGCTTTCCCCCGGGCAGGGGGGACACTGAAGCTTTCTTT. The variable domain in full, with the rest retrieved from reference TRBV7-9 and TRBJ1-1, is DTGVSQNPRHKITKRGQNVTFRCDPISEHNRLYWYRQTLGQGPEFLTYFQNEAQLEKSRLLSDRFSAERPKGSFSTLEIQRTEQGDSAMYLCASSFPPGRGDTEAFFGQGTRLTVV.

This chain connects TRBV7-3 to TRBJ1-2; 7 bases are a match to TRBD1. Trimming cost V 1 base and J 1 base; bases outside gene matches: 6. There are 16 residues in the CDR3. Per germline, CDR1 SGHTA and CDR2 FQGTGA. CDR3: CASSLSTGDFNYGYTF. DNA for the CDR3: TGTGCCAGCAGCTTAAGTACAGGGGATTTTAACTATGGCTACACCTTC.

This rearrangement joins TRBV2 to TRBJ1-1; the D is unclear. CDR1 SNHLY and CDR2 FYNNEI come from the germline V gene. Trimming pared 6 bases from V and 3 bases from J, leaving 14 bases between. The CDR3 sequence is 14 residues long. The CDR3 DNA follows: TGTGCCAGCAGGTATGAGGGTAGGGACACTGAAGCTTTCTTT. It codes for CASRYEGRDTEAFF. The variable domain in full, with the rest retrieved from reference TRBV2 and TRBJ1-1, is EPEVTQTPSHQVTQMGQEVILRCVPISNHLYFYWYRQILGQKVEFLVSFYNNEISEKSEIFDDQFSVERPDGSNFTLKIRSTKLEDSAMYFCASRYEGRDTEAFFGQGTRLTVV.

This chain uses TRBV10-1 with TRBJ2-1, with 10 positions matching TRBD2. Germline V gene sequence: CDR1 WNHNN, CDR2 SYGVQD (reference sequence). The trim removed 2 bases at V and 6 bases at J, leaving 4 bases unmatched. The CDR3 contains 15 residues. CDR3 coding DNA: TGCGCCAGCAGTGAGGGAAGCGGGAGGGGCAATGAGCAGTTCTTC. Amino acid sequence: CASSEGSGRGNEQFF.

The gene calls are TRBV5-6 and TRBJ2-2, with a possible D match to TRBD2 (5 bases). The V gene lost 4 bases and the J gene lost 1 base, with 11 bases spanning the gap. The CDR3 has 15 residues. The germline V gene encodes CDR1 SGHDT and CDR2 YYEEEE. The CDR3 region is CASSEGLVNTGELFF. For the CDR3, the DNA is TGTGCCAGCAGCGAAGGACTTGTGAACACCGGGGAGCTGTTTTTT.